The next 28 T cell receptor beta chains were all read from a single sample in a study of cytomegalovirus exposure and HLA in healthy donors (dated by TCRdb to 2015 to 2018). The library was made by the immunoSEQ multiplex PCR assay. For the multiplex PCR, a mixture combining 60 forward primers for TCR Vbeta segments and 13 reverse primers for TCR Jbeta segments was used. TCRdb re-hosts the immuneACCESS table, in-frame sequences only. Its copies lack some clones; in the studies checked, an unresolved V gene accounts for under half of them, and the cause for the rest is not known. Counted in this sample were 200,000 to 250,000 clones; roughly 80% of them appeared once. The top ten clones comprise 5% to 6% of the sample. Specimen: PBMCs. The receptor set was obtained from a middle-aged woman in good health and CMV-seropositive.

The chain is built from TRBV28 and TRBJ2-3; 7 bases line up with TRBD1. The CDR3 extends over 15 amino acids. Per the germline V gene, CDR1 is MDHEN and CDR2 is SYDVKM. J gave up 0 bases and V 7 bases, and 7 bases lay outside the gene matches. CDR3 residues: CASKEQGLSTDTQYF. In DNA form, the CDR3 reads TGTGCCAGCAAGGAACAGGGGTTGAGCACAGATACGCAGTATTTT.

The V call is TRBV9, the J call TRBJ2-6; D possibly corresponds to TRBD2 (5 bases). The V gene lost 4 bases and the J gene lost 2 bases, with 10 bases spanning the gap. Per the germline V gene, CDR1 is SGDLS and CDR2 is YYNGEE. This CDR3 comprises 15 residues. The CDR3 coding sequence is TGTGCCAGCAGCCCCGGGGTGACTGGGGCCAACGTCCTGACTTTC. The encoded protein is CASSPGVTGANVLTF.

This sequence joins TRBV25-1 and TRBJ2-5, with D possibly being TRBD2 (5 bases). The CDR3 has 12 amino acids. CDR1 MGHDK and CDR2 SYGVNS come from the germline V gene. Between the trimmed V and J ends, which lost 7 bases and 2 bases, there was a span of 8 bases. The CDR3 sequence is CASTPGQETQYF. The CDR3 DNA reads as TGTGCCAGCACTCCGGGGCAAGAGACCCAGTACTTC.

This chain links TRBV6-5 with TRBJ2-7, with 7 positions matching TRBD1. The CDR3 is 15 amino acids. Germline V gives CDR1 MNHEY, CDR2 SVGAGI. Trimming cost V 0 bases and J 4 bases; bases outside gene matches: 6. The CDR3 sequence is CASSYSPGQSYEQYF. DNA for the CDR3: TGTGCCAGCAGTTACTCCCCGGGACAGAGTTACGAGCAGTACTTC.

This chain connects TRBV5-4 to TRBJ1-2, with a possible D match to TRBD1 (5 bases). This CDR3 region has 13 residues. Trimming pared 2 bases from V and 5 bases from J, leaving 10 bases between. Per the germline V gene, CDR1 is SGHNT and CDR2 is YYREEE (reference sequence). CDR3 DNA: TGTGCCAGCAGCTTAAAGGGACTATATGGCTACACCTTC. This sequence encodes CASSLKGLYGYTF.

This chain uses TRBV4-2 with TRBJ2-5, with 10 nucleotides matching TRBD2. Germline assignment: CDR1 LGHNA and CDR2 YNFKEQ. This CDR3 contains 17 residues. V was clipped by 0 bases and J by 5 bases; unmatched bases: 9. The CDR3 DNA is TGTGCCAGCAGCCAAGAGCCCACAGCGGGGGGGCGGGAGACCCAGTACTTC. Translated, it gives CASSQEPTAGGRETQYF.

This clone was detected only once. This sequence joins TRBV7-9 and TRBJ2-7; no clear D gene. The CDR3 sequence is 13 residues long. V dropped 4 bases and J dropped 4 bases, with 11 bases sitting between them. Germline CDR1 and CDR2: SEHNR and FQNEAQ (reference sequence). As DNA, the CDR3 is TGTGCCAGCAGCTCGCCCCTAGAATACGAGCAGTACTTC. It yields the protein CASSSPLEYEQYF.

The chain links TRBV6-5 to TRBJ1-3; a weak D match, TRBD1 (5 bases). V shed 5 bases and J shed 1 base, with 9 bases lying between them. Germline loops: CDR1 MNHEY, CDR2 SVGAGI. The CDR3 is 14 residues long. The CDR3 DNA is TGTGCCAGCAGTGGGGCCTTATCTGGAAACACCATATATTTT. Encoded protein: CASSGALSGNTIYF.

The rearrangement joins TRBV19 to TRBJ1-5; 10 bases are shared with TRBD1. The CDR3 runs 14 residues. Germline V gene lookup returns CDR1 LNHDA and CDR2 SQIVND (reference sequence). J lost 11 bases, V lost 7 bases, and 11 bases had no gene match. As DNA, the CDR3 is TGTGCCAGTACCGGACAGGGGGGTTTAGGGGCCCAGCATTTT. Protein product: CASTGQGGLGAQHF.

The chain is built from TRBV11-2 and TRBJ2-7; 13 bases map to TRBD2. The length of the CDR3 is 15 residues. The germline gives CDR1 SGHAT, CDR2 FQNNGV. V lost 5 bases to trimming and J lost 2 bases; unmatched junction nucleotides: 3. The CDR3: CASSQGLAGPYEQYF. CDR3 nucleotides: TGTGCCAGCAGCCAGGGACTAGCGGGGCCCTACGAGCAGTACTTC.

The CDR3 reads CAISGTGGRYEQYF. The CDR3 DNA reads TGTGCCATCAGTGGGACAGGGGGCAGGTACGAGCAGTACTTC. The rearrangement uses TRBV10-3 and TRBJ2-7, with 11 bases aligning to TRBD1. V trimming: 4 bases; J trimming: 4 bases; junction bases outside the gene matches: 3. Germline V gene lookup returns CDR1 ENHRY and CDR2 SYGVKD. There are 14 residues in the CDR3.

This rearrangement joins TRBV10-3 to TRBJ1-1; the D gene is possibly TRBD1 (6 bases). From germline, CDR1 is ENHRY and CDR2 SYGVKD. V gave up 6 bases and J gave up 5 bases, with 19 bases separating them. CDR3 size: 15 residues. CDR3: CAIRRDTGGGTEAFF. CDR3 DNA sequence: TGTGCCATCAGACGGGACACCGGGGGGGGTACTGAAGCTTTCTTT.

This chain joins TRBV27 and TRBJ1-5; TRBD1 agrees at 8 bases. Unmatched junction bases numbered 5, after V lost 6 bases and J lost 4 bases. The CDR3 loop spans 14 amino acids. The V gene's germline CDR1 is MNHEY and CDR2 SMNVEV (reference sequence). The CDR3 nucleotides are TGTGCCAGCAGAACCGGGACAGGTAATCAGCCCCAGCATTTT. This sequence encodes CASRTGTGNQPQHF.

The rearrangement links TRBV2 to TRBJ2-7; D ambiguous. V dropped 7 bases and J dropped 1 base, with 17 bases sitting between them. The CDR3 has 15 residues. CDR1 SNHLY and CDR2 FYNNEI come from the germline V gene. CDR3 region: CASKASLRSSYEQYF. As DNA, the CDR3 is TGTGCCAGCAAGGCGAGTTTAAGGAGTTCCTACGAGCAGTACTTC.

V and J are TRBV12-5 and TRBJ2-5; 7 bases match TRBD2. The CDR3 contains 14 residues. Germline lookup yields CDR1 LGHNT and CDR2 FRNRAP. V gave up 6 bases and J gave up 0 bases; unmatched junction bases: 4. As DNA, the CDR3 is TGTGCTAGTGGCCTCGGGAGGTACCAAGAGACCCAGTACTTC. Amino acids: CASGLGRYQETQYF.

In the case of this clone: The junction departs from the called germline gene at one end, perhaps through a read error. The rearrangement uses TRBV5-5 and TRBJ1-5, with 8 bases matching TRBD1. There are 14 residues in the CDR3. Germline assignment: CDR1 SGHKS and CDR2 YYEKEE (reference sequence). CDR3 coding DNA: TGTGCCAGCACCTTGACAGGGGGCAATCAGCCCCAGCATTTT. This encodes CASTLTGGNQPQHF.

This chain uses TRBV19 with TRBJ2-5, with TRBD1 identical over 7 bases. V dropped 2 bases and J dropped 0; count of bases not matched to a gene: 9. The CDR3 runs to 17 residues. CDR1 is LNHDA and CDR2 is SQIVND in the germline V gene (reference sequence). The CDR3 DNA is TGTGCCAGTAGTATATCCGGGACAGTAAGATACCAAGAGACCCAGTACTTC. Encoded protein: CASSISGTVRYQETQYF.

The chain employs TRBV11-3 and TRBJ1-2, with 7 bases lining up with TRBD1. The junction had 5 bases not matched to a gene; V was cut back by 0 bases and J by 4 bases. CDR1 and CDR2 from the germline V gene are SGHNT and YENEEA. The CDR3 sequence is 15 residues long. The CDR3 coding sequence is TGTGCCAGCAGCTTAGATCACCAGGGGGTCTATGGCTACACCTTC. It codes for CASSLDHQGVYGYTF.

This chain links TRBV2 with TRBJ2-5; D is unclear. V dropped 4 bases and J dropped 6 bases, with 12 bases sitting between them. Germline V gene lookup returns CDR1 SNHLY and CDR2 FYNNEI. The CDR3 length is 13 residues. The CDR3 loop is CASSGAGIKTQYF. The CDR3 coding sequence is TGTGCCAGCAGTGGCGCCGGTATAAAGACCCAGTACTTC.

This clone has more than one count but fewer than ten. The chain joins TRBV4-1 to TRBJ1-3; D is ambiguous. The germline gives CDR1 MGHRA, CDR2 YSYEKL. Trimming took 0 bases from V and 4 from J, leaving 22 bases between them. The CDR3 is 19 amino acids. This CDR3 is CASSQEGIGRASGGNTIYF. CDR3 DNA: TGCGCCAGCAGCCAAGAAGGGATCGGTAGGGCAAGCGGCGGAAACACCATATATTTT.

The V call is TRBV20-1, the J call TRBJ2-1, with 7 bases fitting TRBD2. The CDR3 contains 11 residues. Germline lookup yields CDR1 DFQATT and CDR2 SNEGSKA (reference sequence). After removal of 5 bases from V and 7 bases from J, the junction contained 2 bases not matched to a gene. CDR3 DNA: TGCAGTGCTGGGGGAGGGAATGAGCAGTTCTTC. This encodes CSAGGGNEQFF.

The chain has TRBV11-2 and TRBJ1-5; 7 nucleotides align to TRBD1. CDR1 is SGHAT and CDR2 is FQNNGV in the germline V gene. The CDR3 runs to 14 residues. V lost 5 bases to trimming and J lost 6 bases; unmatched junction nucleotides: 7. CDR3 nucleotide sequence: TGTGCCAGCAGCGCCGACAGGGTGGGTCAGCCCCAGCATTTT. Protein sequence: CASSADRVGQPQHF. Full variable domain (remainder filled in from reference TRBV11-2 and TRBJ1-5): EAGVAQSPRYKIIEKRQSVAFWCNPISGHATLYWYQQILGQGPKLLIQFQNNGVVDDSQLPKDRFSAERLKGVDSTLKIQPAKLEDSAVYLCASSADRVGQPQHFGDGTRLSIL.

The rearrangement uses TRBV7-2 and TRBJ2-5; tentatively, D is TRBD1 (5 bases). In germline, CDR1 is SGHTA, CDR2 FQGNSA. Trimming shortened V by 5 bases and J by 7 bases, and 17 bases separated the two germline ends. CDR3 size: 14 residues. CDR3 in amino acids: CASSPQGKGVTQYF. DNA for the CDR3: TGTGCCAGCAGCCCTCAGGGAAAAGGGGTGACCCAGTACTTC.

This clone came up a few times. The chain is built from TRBV5-1 and TRBJ1-1; no clear D gene. Between the trimmed V and J ends, which lost 1 base and 3 bases, there was a span of 10 bases. Germline CDR1 SGHRS, CDR2 YFSETQ. CDR3 length: 14 amino acids. CDR3 bases: TGCGCCAGCAGCTTGCGTGGGCAGGACACTGAAGCTTTCTTT. This codes for CASSLRGQDTEAFF.

The chain is built from TRBV7-9 and TRBJ2-7; a possible D gene is TRBD2 (6 bases). This CDR3 comprises 12 residues. Trimming stripped 5 bases from V and 6 bases from J, with 11 bases between. In germline, CDR1 is SEHNR, CDR2 FQNEAQ (reference sequence). DNA of the CDR3: TGTGCCAGCAGCCCGACTAGGTTCGAGCAGTACTTC. Protein: CASSPTRFEQYF.

This clone was recorded only once. This CDR3 reads CASSNTGSYGYTF. The CDR3 DNA reads as TGTGCCAGCAGTAACACAGGGAGCTATGGCTACACCTTC. J is TRBJ1-2 and V is TRBV6-4, with a weak D call TRBD1 (6 bases). This CDR3 region has 13 residues. Germline V gene data show CDR1 as MRHNA and CDR2 as SNTAGT. V lost 5 bases and J lost 4, with 11 bases in between.

A note on this clone: The junction departs from germline at one end; a sequencing error may be responsible. The genes are TRBV7-9 and TRBJ1-2; 8 positions match TRBD1. The CDR3 is 15 residues long. The V gene's germline CDR1 is SEHNR and CDR2 FQNEAQ (reference sequence). The chain's CDR3 is CSSTLPTGQGYGYTF. CDR3 bases: TGTTCCAGCACTCTCCCCACCGGACAGGGTTATGGCTACACCTTC. Full variable domain (outside the CDR3, taken from reference TRBV7-9 and TRBJ1-2): DTGVSQNPRHKITKRGQNVTFRCDPISEHNRLYWYRQTLGQGPEFLTYFQNEAQLEKSRLLSDRFSAERPKGSFSTLEIQRTEQGDSAMYLCSSTLPTGQGYGYTFGSGTRLTVV.

This chain connects TRBV2 to TRBJ1-3; tentative D call: TRBD1 (6 bases). This CDR3 comprises 15 residues. The germline V gene encodes CDR1 SNHLY and CDR2 FYNNEI. Deletions cut 6 bases from V and 4 bases from J, with 16 bases between. CDR3: CASRKEQGGGNTIYF. The CDR3 nucleotides read TGTGCCAGCAGGAAAGAACAGGGAGGGGGAAACACCATATATTTT.